Below, 2 T cell receptor beta chains from the same sample are listed, as sequenced in a study of blood T cell repertoires in COVID-19. Clones were sequenced by immunoSEQ multiplex PCR, and TCRdb holds only the in-frame ones, with some missing. The sample has more than 200,000 clones, 75% to 85% seen once; the top ten hold approximately 1.3%. The sequenced material came from peripheral blood. All receptors come from a woman in her 40s who had recovered from COVID-19.

The gene calls are TRBV7-2 and TRBJ2-5; D remains unclear. Trimming stripped 4 bases from V and 5 bases from J, with 17 bases between. Germline-derived CDR1 and CDR2 are SGHTA and FQGNSA. CDR3 size: 15 residues. In nucleotides, the CDR3 is TGTGCCAGCAGCTCCCATACATCTTTCACGGAGACCCAGTACTTC. Its translation: CASSSHTSFTETQYF. Combining the CDR3 with reference TRBV7-2 and TRBJ2-5 gives the whole variable domain GAGVSQSPSNKVTEKGKDVELRCDPISGHTALYWYRQSLGQGLEFLIYFQGNSAPDKSGLPSDRFSAERTGGSVSTLTIQRTQQEDSAVYLCASSSHTSFTETQYFGPGTRLLVL.

V is TRBV18 and J is TRBJ2-1, with D unclear. Trimming stripped 1 base from V and 9 bases from J, with 10 bases between. The CDR3 has 13 residues. Germline V CDR1 and CDR2: KGHSH, LQKENI. This CDR3 is CASSPRDTGEQFF. The CDR3 DNA follows: TGTGCCAGCTCACCACGCGATACCGGTGAGCAGTTCTTC.